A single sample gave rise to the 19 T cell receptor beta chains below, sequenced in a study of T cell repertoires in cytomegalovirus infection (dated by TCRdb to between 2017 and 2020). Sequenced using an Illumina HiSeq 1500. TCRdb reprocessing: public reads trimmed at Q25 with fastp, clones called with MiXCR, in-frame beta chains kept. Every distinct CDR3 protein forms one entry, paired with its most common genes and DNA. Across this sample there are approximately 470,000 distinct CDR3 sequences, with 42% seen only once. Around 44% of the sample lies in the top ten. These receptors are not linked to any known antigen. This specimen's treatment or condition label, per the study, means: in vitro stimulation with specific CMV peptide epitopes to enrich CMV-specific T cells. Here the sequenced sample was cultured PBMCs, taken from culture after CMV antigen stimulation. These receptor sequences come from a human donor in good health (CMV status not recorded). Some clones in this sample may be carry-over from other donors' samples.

The CDR3 DNA is TGTGCCAGCAGTTACTTGACAGGGGGCGAGCAGTACTTC. Its translation is CASSYLTGGEQYF. The chain combines TRBV6-6 with TRBJ2-7; 9 bases match TRBD1. V lost 1 base to trimming and J lost 6 bases; unmatched junction nucleotides: 1. The CDR3 spans 13 residues. CDR1 is MNHNY, CDR2 SVGAGI, per germline (reference sequence).

The CDR3 nucleotides are TGTGCCAGCACCGTGACTGGCGGGCCTGGAAACACCATATATTTT. This codes for CASTVTGGPGNTIYF. This chain links TRBV2 with TRBJ1-3; D gene unclear. Per germline, CDR1 SNHLY and CDR2 FYNNEI. Trimming cost V 7 bases and J 2 bases, with 15 bases left between them. The CDR3 loop spans 15 amino acids.

This CDR3 is CASSYSFYWREGRNEQFF. As DNA, the CDR3 is TGTGCCAGCAGTTACTCCTTTTATTGGCGGGAGGGCCGTAATGAGCAGTTCTTC. This chain joins TRBV6-2 or TRBV6-3 and TRBJ2-1, with 9 bases fitting TRBD2. Germline CDR1 reads MNHEY; CDR2 reads SVGEGT. Trimming at V came to 0 bases and at J to 7 bases, leaving 13 bases not matched to a gene. The CDR3 consists of 18 residues.

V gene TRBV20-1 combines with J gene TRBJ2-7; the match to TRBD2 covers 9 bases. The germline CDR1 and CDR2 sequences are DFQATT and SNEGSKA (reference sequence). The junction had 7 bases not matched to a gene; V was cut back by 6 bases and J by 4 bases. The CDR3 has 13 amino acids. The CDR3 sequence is CSAISGREYEQYF. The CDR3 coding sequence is TGCAGTGCCATTAGCGGGAGAGAGTACGAGCAGTACTTC.

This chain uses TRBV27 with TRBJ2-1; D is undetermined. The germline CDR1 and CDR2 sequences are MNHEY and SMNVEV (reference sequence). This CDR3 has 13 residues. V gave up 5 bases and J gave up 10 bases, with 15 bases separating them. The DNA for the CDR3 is TGTGCCAGCAGTGTTCAGCCACTGGGAGAGCAGTTCTTC. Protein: CASSVQPLGEQFF.

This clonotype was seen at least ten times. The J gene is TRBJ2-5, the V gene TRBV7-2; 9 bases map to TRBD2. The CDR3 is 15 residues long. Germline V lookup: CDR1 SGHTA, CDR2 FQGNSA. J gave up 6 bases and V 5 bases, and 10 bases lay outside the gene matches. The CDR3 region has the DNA TGTGCCAGCAGCCCACGGGGCGGGGGGGCGAAGACCCAGTACTTC. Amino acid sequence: CASSPRGGGAKTQYF. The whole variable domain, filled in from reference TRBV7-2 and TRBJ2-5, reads GAGVSQSPSNKVTEKGKDVELRCDPISGHTALYWYRQSLGQGLEFLIYFQGNSAPDKSGLPSDRFSAERTGGSVSTLTIQRTQQEDSAVYLCASSPRGGGAKTQYFGPGTRLLVL.

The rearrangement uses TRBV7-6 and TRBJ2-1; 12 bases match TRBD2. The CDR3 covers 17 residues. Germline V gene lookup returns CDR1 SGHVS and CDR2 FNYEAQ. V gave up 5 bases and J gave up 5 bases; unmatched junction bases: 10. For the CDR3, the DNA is TGTGCCAGCAGCCCGCTGGGACTAGCGGGCCGAGACAATGAGCAGTTCTTC. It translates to CASSPLGLAGRDNEQFF.

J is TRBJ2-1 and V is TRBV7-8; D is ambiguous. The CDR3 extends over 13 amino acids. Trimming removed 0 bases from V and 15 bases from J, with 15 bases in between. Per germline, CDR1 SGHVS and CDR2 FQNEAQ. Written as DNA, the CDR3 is TGTGCCAGCAGCTTAGCACCCCGGACCGTAGGGTTCTTC. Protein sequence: CASSLAPRTVGFF.

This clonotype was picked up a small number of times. CDR3 residues: CASSSHGGAGEVNEQFF. CDR3 nucleotides: TGTGCCAGCAGTTCCCACGGGGGAGCGGGAGAGGTAAATGAGCAGTTCTTC. The V call is TRBV6-2 or TRBV6-3, the J call TRBJ2-1; 8 positions match TRBD2. The V gene's germline CDR1 is MNHEY and CDR2 SVGEGT. The V gene end was trimmed by 4 bases and the J gene end by 7 bases; junction bases not matched to a gene: 15. There are 17 residues in the CDR3.

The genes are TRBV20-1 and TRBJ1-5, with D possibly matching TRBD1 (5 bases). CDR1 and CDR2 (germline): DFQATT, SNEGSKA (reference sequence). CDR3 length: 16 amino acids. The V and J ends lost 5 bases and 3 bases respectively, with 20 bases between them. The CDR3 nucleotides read TGCAGTGCTCGGCGCCCGGGGGTCCGCTACAATCAGCCCCAGCATTTT. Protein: CSARRPGVRYNQPQHF.

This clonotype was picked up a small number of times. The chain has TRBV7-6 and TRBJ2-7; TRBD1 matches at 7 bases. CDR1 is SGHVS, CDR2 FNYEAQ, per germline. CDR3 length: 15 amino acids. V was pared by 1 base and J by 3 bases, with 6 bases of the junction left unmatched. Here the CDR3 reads CASSLGPQGYYEQYF. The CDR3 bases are TGTGCCAGCAGCTTAGGTCCACAGGGGTACTACGAGCAGTACTTC.

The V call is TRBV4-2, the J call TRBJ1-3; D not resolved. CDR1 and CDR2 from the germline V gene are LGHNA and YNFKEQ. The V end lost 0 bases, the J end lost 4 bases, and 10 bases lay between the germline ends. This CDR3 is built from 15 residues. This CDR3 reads CASSQDGGRGNTIYF. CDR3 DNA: TGTGCCAGCAGCCAAGATGGCGGGAGGGGAAACACCATATATTTT.

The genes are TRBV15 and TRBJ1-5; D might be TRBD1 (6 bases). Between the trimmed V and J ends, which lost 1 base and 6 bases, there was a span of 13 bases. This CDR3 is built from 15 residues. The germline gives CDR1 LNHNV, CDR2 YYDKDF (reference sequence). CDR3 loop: CATSRVQGMLQPQHF. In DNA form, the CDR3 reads TGTGCCACCAGCAGAGTGCAGGGGATGCTTCAGCCCCAGCATTTT.

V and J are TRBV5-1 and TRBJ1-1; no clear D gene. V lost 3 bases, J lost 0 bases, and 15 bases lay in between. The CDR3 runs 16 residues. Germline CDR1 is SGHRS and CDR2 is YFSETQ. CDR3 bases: TGCGCCAGCAGCTCGCGAGGTGCAAGCATGAACACTGAAGCTTTCTTT. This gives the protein CASSSRGASMNTEAFF.

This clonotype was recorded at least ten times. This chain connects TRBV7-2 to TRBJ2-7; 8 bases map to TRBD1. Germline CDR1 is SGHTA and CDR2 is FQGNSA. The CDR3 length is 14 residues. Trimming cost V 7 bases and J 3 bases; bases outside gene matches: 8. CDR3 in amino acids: CASTLYGTGYEQYF. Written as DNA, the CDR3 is TGTGCCAGCACCCTATACGGGACAGGCTACGAGCAGTACTTC. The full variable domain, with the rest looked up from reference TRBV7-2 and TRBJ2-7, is GAGVSQSPSNKVTEKGKDVELRCDPISGHTALYWYRQSLGQGLEFLIYFQGNSAPDKSGLPSDRFSAERTGGSVSTLTIQRTQQEDSAVYLCASTLYGTGYEQYFGPGTRLTVT.

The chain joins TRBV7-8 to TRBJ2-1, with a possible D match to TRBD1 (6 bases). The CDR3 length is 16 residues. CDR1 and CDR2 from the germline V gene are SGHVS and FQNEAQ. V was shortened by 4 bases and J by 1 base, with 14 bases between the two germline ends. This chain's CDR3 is CASSYPRTGSYNEQFF. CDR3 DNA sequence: TGTGCCAGCAGCTACCCCCGCACAGGGTCCTACAATGAGCAGTTCTTC. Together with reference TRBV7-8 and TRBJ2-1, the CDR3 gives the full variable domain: GAGVSQSPRYKVAKRGQDVALRCDPISGHVSLFWYQQALGQGPEFLTYFQNEAQLDKSGLPSDRFFAERPEGSVSTLKIQRTQQEDSAVYLCASSYPRTGSYNEQFFGPGTRLTVL.

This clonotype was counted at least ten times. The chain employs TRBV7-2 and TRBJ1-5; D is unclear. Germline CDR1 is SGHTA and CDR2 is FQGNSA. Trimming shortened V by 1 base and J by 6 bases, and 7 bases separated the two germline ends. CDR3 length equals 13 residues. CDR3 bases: TGTGCCAGCAGCTTAGGTGGTATTCAGCCCCAGCATTTT. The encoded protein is CASSLGGIQPQHF.

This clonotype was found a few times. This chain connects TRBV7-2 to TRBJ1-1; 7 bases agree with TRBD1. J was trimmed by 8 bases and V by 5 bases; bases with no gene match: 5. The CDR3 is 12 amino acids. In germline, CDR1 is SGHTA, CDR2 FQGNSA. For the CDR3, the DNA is TGTGCCAGCAGCGGGGGGGACAGAGAAGCTTTCTTT. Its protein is CASSGGDREAFF.

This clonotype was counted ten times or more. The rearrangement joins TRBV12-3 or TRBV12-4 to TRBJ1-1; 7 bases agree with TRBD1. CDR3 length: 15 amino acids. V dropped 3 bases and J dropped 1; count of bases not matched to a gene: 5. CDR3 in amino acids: CASSFAGGRNTEAFF. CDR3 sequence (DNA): TGTGCCAGCAGTTTCGCAGGGGGGCGGAACACTGAAGCTTTCTTT.